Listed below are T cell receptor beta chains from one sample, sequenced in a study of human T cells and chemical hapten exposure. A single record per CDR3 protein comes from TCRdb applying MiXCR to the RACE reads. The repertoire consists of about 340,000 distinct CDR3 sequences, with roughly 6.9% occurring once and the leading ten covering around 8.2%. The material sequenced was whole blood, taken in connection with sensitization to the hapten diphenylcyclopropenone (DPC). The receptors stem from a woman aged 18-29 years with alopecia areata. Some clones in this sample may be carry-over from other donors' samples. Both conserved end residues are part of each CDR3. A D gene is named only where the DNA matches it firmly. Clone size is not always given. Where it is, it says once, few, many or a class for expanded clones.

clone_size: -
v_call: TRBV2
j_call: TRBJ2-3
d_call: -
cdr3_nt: TGTGCCAGCAGTGAGGATCGCGCGGGGAAGGCAGATACGCAGTATTTT
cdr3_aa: CASSEDRAGKADTQYF

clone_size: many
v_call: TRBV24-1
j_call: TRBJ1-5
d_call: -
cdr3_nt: TGTGCCACCAGTGATCAGGGAGGACGACAGCCCCAGCATTTT
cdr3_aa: CATSDQGGRQPQHF

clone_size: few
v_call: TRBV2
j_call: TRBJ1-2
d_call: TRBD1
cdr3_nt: TGTGCCAGCATCGGGGAGGGGGCGCCCCATGGCTACACCTTC
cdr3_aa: CASIGEGAPHGYTF

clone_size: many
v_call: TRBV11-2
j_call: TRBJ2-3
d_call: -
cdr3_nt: TGTGCCAGCAGCCCAGTCGCCCAGGCATCGGCCTTTAGGGATACGCAGTATTTT
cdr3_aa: CASSPVAQASAFRDTQYF

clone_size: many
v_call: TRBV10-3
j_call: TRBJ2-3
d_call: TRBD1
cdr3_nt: TGTGCCGTCTCAGGACAGGGGGCGAAAGATACGCAGTATTTT
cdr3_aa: CAVSGQGAKDTQYF

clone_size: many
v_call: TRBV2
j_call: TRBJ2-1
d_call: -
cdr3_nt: TGTGCCAGCAGTGAAGGGGGCGATGAGCAGTTCTTC
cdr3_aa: CASSEGGDEQFF

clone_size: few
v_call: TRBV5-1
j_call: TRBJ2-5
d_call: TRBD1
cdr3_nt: TGCGCCAGCATTCAGGGGACAGGGGAAGAGACCCAGTACTTC
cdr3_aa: CASIQGTGEETQYF

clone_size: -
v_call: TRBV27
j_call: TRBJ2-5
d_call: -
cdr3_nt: TGTGCCAGCAGTAGAAGGCAGGGAATCTCAGAGACCCAGTACTTC
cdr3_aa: CASSRRQGISETQYF

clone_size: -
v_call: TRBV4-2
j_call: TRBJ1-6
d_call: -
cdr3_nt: TGTGCCAGCAGCCAAGGGCTTAGTTTTCGGAGCTCCTATAATTCACCCCTCCACTTT
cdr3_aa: CASSQGLSFRSSYNSPLHF

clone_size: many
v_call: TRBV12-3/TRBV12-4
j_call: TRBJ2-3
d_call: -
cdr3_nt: TGTGCCAGCAGTTTTGGGGGCCCGAAGACAGATACGCAGTATTTT
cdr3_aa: CASSFGGPKTDTQYF

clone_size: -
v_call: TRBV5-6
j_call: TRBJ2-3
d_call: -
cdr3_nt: TGTGCCAGCAGCTTGGATACAGGGTCAGGTACGCAGTATTTT
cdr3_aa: CASSLDTGSGTQYF

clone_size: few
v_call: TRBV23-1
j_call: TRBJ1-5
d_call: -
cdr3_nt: TGCGCCAGCAGTCAATCATGGACTGGACCGAATAGCAATCAGCCCCAGCATTTT
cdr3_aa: CASSQSWTGPNSNQPQHF

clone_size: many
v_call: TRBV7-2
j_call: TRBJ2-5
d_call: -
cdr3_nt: TGTGCCAGCAGCTTAAAGGCCCCGGAGACCCAGTACTTC
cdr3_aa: CASSLKAPETQYF

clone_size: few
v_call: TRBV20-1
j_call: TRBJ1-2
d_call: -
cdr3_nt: TGCAGTGCTAGAGACGGGGGAACCTATGGCTACACCTTC
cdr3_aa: CSARDGGTYGYTF

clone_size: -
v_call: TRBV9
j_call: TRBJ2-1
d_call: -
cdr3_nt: TGTGCCAGCAGCCCTTACCGGACTGGCCGGGATGAGCAGTTCTTC
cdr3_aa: CASSPYRTGRDEQFF

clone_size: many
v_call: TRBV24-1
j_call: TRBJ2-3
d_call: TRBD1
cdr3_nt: TGTGCCACCAGTGATTTAAGACGGACAGGGGGTGGAGATACGCAGTATTTT
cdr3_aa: CATSDLRRTGGGDTQYF

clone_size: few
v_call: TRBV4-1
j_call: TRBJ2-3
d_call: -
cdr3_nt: TGCGCCAGCAGCCGGAGCCCCGCTAGCACAGATACGCAGTATTTT
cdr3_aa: CASSRSPASTDTQYF

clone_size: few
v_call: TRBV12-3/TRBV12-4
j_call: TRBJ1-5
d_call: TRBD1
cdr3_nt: TGTGCCAGCAGCTTTGGGACAGGGGCCAAGAGCAATCAGCCCCAGCATTTT
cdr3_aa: CASSFGTGAKSNQPQHF

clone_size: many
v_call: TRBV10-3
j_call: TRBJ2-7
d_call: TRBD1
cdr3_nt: TGTGCCTCGGGACAGGGACTCTCCTACGAGCAGTACTTC
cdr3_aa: CASGQGLSYEQYF

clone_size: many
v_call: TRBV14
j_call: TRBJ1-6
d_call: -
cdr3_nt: TGTGCCAGCAGCCCCGGACCGGGACTAGATAATTCACCCCTCCACTTT
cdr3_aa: CASSPGPGLDNSPLHF

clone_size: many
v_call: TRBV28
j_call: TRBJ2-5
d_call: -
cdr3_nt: TGTGCCAGCAGCCCCTCCGGGGCCGAAGAGACCCAGTACTTC
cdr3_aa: CASSPSGAEETQYF

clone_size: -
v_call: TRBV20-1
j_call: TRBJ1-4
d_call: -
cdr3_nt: TGCAGTGCTAGAGACGGGAGCAATGAAAAACTGTTTTTT
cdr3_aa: CSARDGSNEKLFF

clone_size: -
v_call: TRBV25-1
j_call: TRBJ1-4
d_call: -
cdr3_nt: TGTGCCAGCACGGCTGTGGATCAAACTAATGAAAAACTGTTTTTT
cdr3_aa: CASTAVDQTNEKLFF

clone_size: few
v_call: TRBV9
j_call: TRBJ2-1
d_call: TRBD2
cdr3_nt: TGTGCCAGCAGCCTAGCGGGGGGGACCAATGAGCAGTTCTTC
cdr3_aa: CASSLAGGTNEQFF

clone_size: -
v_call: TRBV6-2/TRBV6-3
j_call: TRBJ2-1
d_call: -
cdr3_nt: TGTGCCAGCAGTACCCTCTGGGGGAGCTCCTACAATGAGCAGTTCTTC
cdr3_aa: CASSTLWGSSYNEQFF

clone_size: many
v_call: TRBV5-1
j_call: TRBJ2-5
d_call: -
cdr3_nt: TGCGCCAGCAGCTACTCGACAGGAGACGACCAAGAGACCCAGTACTTC
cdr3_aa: CASSYSTGDDQETQYF

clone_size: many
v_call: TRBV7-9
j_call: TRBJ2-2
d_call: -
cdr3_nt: TGTGCCAGCAGCCAAGATGTAGCAGGGGCGAACACCGGGGAGCTGTTTTTT
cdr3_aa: CASSQDVAGANTGELFF

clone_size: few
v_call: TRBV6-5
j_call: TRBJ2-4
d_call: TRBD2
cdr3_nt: TGTGCCAGCAGTTACGGTGCTAGCGGGGAGTTTTCGGTGTTTTTC
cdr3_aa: CASSYGASGEFSVFF

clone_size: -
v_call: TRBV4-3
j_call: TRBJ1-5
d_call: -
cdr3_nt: TGCGCCAGCAGCCAAGATGGCGGTCCGAACAGGGTCCATCAGCCCCAGCATTTT
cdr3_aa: CASSQDGGPNRVHQPQHF

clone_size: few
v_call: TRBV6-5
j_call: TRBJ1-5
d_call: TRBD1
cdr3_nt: TGTGCCAGCAGTAAAAGTCCGACAGGGGGCCATCAGCCCCAGCATTTT
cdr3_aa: CASSKSPTGGHQPQHF

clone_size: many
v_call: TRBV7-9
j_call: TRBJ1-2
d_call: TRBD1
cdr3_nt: TGTGCCAGCAGCTTGGGACAGGGGGATGGCTACACCTTC
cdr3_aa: CASSLGQGDGYTF

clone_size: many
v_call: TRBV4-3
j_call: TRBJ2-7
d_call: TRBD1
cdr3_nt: TGCGCCAGCAGCCAAGACGATCGGACAGGGGACGAGCAGTACTTC
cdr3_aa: CASSQDDRTGDEQYF

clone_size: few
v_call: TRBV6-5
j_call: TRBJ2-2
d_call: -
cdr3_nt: TGTGCCAGCAGTTACGGTGTCGGAAACACCGGGGAGCTGTTTTTT
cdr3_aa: CASSYGVGNTGELFF

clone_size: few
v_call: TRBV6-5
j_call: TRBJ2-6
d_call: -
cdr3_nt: TGTGCCAGCAGTTACTCGTTGGCCTCTGGGGCCAACGTCCTGACTTTC
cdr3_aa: CASSYSLASGANVLTF

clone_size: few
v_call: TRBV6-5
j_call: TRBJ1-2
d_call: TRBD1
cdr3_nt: TGTGCCAGCAGTTCCTCCTGGACAGGGGGCCTGGGAGGCTACACCTTC
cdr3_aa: CASSSSWTGGLGGYTF

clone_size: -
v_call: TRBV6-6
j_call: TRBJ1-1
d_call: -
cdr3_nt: TGTGCCAGCAGTTACACCAGGGACACTATGAACACTGAAGCTTTCTTT
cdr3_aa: CASSYTRDTMNTEAFF

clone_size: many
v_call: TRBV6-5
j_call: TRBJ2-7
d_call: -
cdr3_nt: TGTGCCAGCAGTATGTCAGGCCCGTACGAGCAGTACTTC
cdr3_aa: CASSMSGPYEQYF

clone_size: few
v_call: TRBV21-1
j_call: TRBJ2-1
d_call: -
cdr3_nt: TGTGCCAGCACCAGAAAGGGCGGATGTTTCTCCGATGAGCAGTTCTTC
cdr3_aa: CASTRKGGCFSDEQFF

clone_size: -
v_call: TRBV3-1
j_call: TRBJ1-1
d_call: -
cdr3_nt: TGTGCCAGCAGCCAAGATCTCCTAGGCCAAGCTTTCTTT
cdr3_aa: CASSQDLLGQAFF

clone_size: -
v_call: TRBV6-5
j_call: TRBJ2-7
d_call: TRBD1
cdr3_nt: TGTGCCAGCAGTTACTCCTGGACAGGGGATTTAGAGCAGTACTTC
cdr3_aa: CASSYSWTGDLEQYF

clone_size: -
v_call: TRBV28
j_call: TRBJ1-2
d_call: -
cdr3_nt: TGTGCCAGCAGTTTGGGACGGGGAAACTATGGCTACACCTTC
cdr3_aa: CASSLGRGNYGYTF

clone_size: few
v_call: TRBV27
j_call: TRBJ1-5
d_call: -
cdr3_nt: TGTGCCACCCGGACGGGAATCGGGACCCAGCATTTT
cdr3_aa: CATRTGIGTQHF

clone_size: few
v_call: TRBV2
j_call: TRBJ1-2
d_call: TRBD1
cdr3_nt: TGTGCCAGCAGTGAAGAATGGACAGGGTCTAACTATGGCTACACCTTC
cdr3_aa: CASSEEWTGSNYGYTF

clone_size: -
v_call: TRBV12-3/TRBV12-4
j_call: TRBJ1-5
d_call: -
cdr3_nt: TGTGCCAGCACCAAAACAGGCTATCAGCCCCAGCATTTT
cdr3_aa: CASTKTGYQPQHF